By share of the sample, the clone carrying this T cell receptor (beta chain) is medium-sized. The target antigen is unknown. The data belong to a study of Tregs in tolerant kidney transplant recipients. Turning to the study itself: Recipient cells were told from donor cells by antibody staining.

Clones were sequenced by immunoSEQ multiplex PCR, and TCRdb holds only the in-frame ones, with some missing. The sample yields 950 to 1,500 clones, 40% to 55% seen once. This CDR3 comprises 12 residues. V lost 5 bases to trimming and J lost 5 bases, with 9 bases between them. The V gene's germline CDR1 is MNHEY and CDR2 SVGAGI. Findings and caveats of the study: No direct test of biological reproducibility was done here. Tregs expanded with activated donor B cells seemed most donor-specific.

This clonotype was sampled from a human donor in good health. This sequence joins TRBV6-5 and TRBJ1-2; D is possibly TRBD1 (6 bases). Sequencing input: Tregs from blood cultured with allogeneic cells. The CDR3 region is CASSRGFYGYTF. CDR3 coding DNA: TGTGCCAGCAGTAGGGGGTTTTATGGCTACACCTTC.